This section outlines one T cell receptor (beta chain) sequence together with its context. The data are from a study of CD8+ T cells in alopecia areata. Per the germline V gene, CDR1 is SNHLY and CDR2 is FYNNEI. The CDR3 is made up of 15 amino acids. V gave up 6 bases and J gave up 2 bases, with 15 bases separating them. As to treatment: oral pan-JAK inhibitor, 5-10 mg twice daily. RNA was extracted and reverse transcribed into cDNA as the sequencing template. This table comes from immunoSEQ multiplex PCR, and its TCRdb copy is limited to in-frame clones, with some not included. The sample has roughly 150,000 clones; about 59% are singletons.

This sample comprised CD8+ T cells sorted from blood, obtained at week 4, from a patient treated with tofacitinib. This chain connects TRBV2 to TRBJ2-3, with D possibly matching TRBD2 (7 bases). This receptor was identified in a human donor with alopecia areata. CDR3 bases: TGTGCCAGCAGAAATGGGGGGGCCCCCACAGATACGCAGTATTTT. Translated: CASRNGGAPTDTQYF.